This paragraph covers one T cell receptor beta chain sequence. The junction departs from the called germline gene at one end, perhaps through a read error. The CDR3 is 13 amino acids. CDR1 and CDR2 from the germline V gene are SGHTA and FQGTGA. This sample stems from a study of T-cell memory formation after mild COVID-19. The wider study: Largely donor-specific sequence clusters came from two donors.

TCRdb processed the 5' RACE reads anew with MiXCR; each CDR3 protein has one entry. The repertoire includes 25,000 or so distinct CDR3 sequences, around 7% of them detected once, and about 14% sits in the top ten. V usage is TRBV7-3 and J usage is TRBJ2-5; D is ambiguous. The specimen was PBMCs or a T cell subset sorted from them (not recorded which). The clonotype originates from an adult woman who had mild COVID-19 (a few samples of this study predate the infection). Cell type and time point are not known. The CDR3 is CASSLWSQDTQYF. CDR3 bases: TGTGCCAGCAGCTTATGGTCTCAAGATACCCAGTACTTC.